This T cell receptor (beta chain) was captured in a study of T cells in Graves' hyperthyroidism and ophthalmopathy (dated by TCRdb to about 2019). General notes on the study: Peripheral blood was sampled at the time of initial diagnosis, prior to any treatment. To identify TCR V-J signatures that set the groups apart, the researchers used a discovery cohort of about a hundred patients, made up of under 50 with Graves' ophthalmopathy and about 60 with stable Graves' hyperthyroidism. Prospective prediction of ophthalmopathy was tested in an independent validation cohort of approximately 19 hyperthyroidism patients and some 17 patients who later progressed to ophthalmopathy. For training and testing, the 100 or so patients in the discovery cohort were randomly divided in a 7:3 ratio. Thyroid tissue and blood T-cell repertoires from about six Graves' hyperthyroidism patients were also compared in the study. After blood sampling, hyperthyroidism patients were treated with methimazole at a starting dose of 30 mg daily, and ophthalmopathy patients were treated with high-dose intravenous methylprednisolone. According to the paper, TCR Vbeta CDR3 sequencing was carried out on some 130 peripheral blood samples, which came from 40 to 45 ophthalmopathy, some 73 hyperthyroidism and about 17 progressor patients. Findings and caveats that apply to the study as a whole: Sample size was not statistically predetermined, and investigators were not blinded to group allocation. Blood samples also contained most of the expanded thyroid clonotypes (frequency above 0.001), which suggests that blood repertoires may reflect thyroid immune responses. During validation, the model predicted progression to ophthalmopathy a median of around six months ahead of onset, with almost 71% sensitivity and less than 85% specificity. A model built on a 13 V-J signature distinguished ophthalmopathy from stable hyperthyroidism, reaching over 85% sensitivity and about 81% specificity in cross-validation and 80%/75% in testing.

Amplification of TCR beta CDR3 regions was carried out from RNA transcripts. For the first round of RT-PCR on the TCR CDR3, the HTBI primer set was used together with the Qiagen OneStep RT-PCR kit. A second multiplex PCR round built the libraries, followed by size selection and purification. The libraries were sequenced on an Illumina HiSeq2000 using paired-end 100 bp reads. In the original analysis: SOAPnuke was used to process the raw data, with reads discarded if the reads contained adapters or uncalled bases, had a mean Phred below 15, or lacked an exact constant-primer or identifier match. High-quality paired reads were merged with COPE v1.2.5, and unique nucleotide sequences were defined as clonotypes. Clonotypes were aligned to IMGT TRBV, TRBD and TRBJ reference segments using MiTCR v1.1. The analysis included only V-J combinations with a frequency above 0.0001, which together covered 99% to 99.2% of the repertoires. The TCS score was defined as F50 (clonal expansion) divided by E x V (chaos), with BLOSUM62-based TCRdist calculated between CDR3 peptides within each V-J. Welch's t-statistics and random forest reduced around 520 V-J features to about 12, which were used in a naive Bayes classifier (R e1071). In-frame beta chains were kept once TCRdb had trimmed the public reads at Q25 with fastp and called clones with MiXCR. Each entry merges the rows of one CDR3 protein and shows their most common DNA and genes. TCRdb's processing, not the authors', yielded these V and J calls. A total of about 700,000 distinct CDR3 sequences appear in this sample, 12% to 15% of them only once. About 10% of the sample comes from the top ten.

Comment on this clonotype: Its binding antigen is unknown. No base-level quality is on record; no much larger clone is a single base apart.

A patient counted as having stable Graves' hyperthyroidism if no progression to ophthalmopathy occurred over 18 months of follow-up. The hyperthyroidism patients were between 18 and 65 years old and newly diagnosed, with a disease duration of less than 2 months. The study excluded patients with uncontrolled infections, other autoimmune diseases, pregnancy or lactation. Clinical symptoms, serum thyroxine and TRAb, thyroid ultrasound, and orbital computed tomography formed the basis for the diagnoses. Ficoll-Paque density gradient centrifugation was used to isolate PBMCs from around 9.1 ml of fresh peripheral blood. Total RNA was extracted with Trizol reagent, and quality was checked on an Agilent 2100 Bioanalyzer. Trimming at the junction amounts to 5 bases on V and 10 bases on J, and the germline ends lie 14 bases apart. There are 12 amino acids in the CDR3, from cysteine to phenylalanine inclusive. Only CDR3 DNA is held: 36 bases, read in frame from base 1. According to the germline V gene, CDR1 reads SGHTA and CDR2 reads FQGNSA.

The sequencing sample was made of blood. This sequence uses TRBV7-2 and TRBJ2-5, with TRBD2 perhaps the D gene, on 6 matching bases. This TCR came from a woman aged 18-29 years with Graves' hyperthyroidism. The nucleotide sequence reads TGTGCCAGCAGCCCAGCCGGGGGACTCCAGTACTTC. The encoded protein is CASSPAGGLQYF.